The T cell receptor beta chain under discussion was sequenced for a study of shared clonotypes between healthy human individuals. Healthy HIV-negative adults with no recent acute infections or vaccinations were recruited as donors. In the original analysis: Junction-only sequences without quality scores were provided by ImmunoSEQ, so filtering was different. Produced via immunoSEQ multiplex PCR; TCRdb's table is partial and in-frame only. That table furnishes V, J and clone size, whereas the DNA furnished D and trimming. The sample yields 1.6 million or so clones, roughly 96% seen once. V gave up 10 bases and J gave up 4 bases, with 19 bases separating them. Germline V gives CDR1 MDHEN, CDR2 SYDVKM. CDR3 length: 14 amino acids.

J is TRBJ1-1 and V is TRBV28; tentative D call: TRBD1 (6 bases). This clonotype was sampled from a man younger than 40 in good health. Sequenced input: naive CD4+ T cells sorted from blood. Described subset: CD45RA+ positively selected. The CDR3 coding sequence is TGTGCCACCAGGGGTTCCCGGCCGGTCACTGAAGCTTTCTTT. Translation: CATRGSRPVTEAFF.